This T cell receptor (beta chain) was sequenced in a study of cytomegalovirus exposure and HLA in healthy donors. Overall study results and limits: Subsequent analysis of the roughly 120 validation repertoires found a tendency for first-cohort TCR clusters to co-occur.

Only in-frame clones appear in the TCRdb table, and some are missing; sequencing was by immunoSEQ multiplex PCR. Of more than 65,000 clones detected, roughly 95% appear once; the ten largest clones hold about 1.3%. A note on this clone: Its matching antigen is unknown.

The sample consisted of PBMCs. This receptor was identified in a woman aged 18-29 years in good health and CMV-seronegative.

CDR3 in amino acids: CASSRITGGTYGYTF. In DNA form, the CDR3 reads TGTGCCAGCAGCAGGATAACAGGGGGGACTTATGGCTACACCTTC. The gene calls are TRBV11-2 and TRBJ1-2, with 8 nucleotides matching TRBD1. Germline V gene lookup returns CDR1 SGHAT and CDR2 FQNNGV. The CDR3 totals 15 residues. J was trimmed by 5 bases and V by 5 bases; bases with no gene match: 10. The full variable domain, in which reference TRBV11-2 and TRBJ1-2 provide the parts outside the CDR3, is EAGVAQSPRYKIIEKRQSVAFWCNPISGHATLYWYQQILGQGPKLLIQFQNNGVVDDSQLPKDRFSAERLKGVDSTLKIQPAKLEDSAVYLCASSRITGGTYGYTFGSGTRLTVV.